This T cell receptor (beta chain) comes out of a study of T cells in Graves' hyperthyroidism and ophthalmopathy. Study results and caveats: Also found in blood were most expanded thyroid clonotypes above 0.001.

A word on this clonotype: No antigen is known for it. Germline and junction disagree at one end, which may indicate a read error.

CDR3 length: 14 residues. Germline V gene sequence: CDR1 KGHSH, CDR2 LQKENI. This sample holds PBMCs from 9.5 to 10 ml fresh peripheral blood. Researchers amplified the TCR beta CDR3 regions from RNA transcripts. A set of HTBI primers served as the primers for a first-round RT-PCR of the TCR CDR3. TCRdb re-called the multiplex PCR reads with MiXCR, one entry per CDR3 protein. Among 250,000 to 400,000 distinct CDR3 sequences listed, 12% to 15% were seen once. The sample comprised blood. The rearrangement links TRBV18 to TRBJ1-1; D uncertain. The TCR comes from a woman aged 40 to 50 with Graves' ophthalmopathy. The CDR3 protein is CASSYGKTYTEAFF. The CDR3 DNA reads TGTGCCAGCTCATATGGCAAGACGTACACTGAGGCTTTCTTT.